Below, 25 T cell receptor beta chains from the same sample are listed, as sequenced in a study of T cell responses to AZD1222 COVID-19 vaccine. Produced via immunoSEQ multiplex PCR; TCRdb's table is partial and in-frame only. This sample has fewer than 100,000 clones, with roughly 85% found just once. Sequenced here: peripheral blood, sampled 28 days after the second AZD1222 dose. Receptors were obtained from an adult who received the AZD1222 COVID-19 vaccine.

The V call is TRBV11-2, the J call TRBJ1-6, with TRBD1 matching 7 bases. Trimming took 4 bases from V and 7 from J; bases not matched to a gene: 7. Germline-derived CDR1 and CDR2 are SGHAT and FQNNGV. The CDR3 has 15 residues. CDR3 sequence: CASSSDRAGNSPLHF. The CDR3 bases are TGTGCCAGCAGCTCAGACAGGGCCGGGAATTCACCCCTCCACTTT.

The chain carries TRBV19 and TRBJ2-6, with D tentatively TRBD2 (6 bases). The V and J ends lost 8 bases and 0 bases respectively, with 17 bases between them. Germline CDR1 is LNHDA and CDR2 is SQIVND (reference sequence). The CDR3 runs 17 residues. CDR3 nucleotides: TGTGCCAGTCGGAGGGGTGTTAGTGGCTCTGGGGCCAACGTCCTGACTTTC. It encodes CASRRGVSGSGANVLTF.

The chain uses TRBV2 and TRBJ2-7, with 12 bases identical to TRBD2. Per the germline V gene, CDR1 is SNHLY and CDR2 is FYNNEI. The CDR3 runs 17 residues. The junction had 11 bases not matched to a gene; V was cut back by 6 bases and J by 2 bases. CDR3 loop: CASRGDGLAGRAYEQYF. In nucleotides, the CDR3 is TGTGCCAGCAGGGGGGACGGACTAGCGGGGAGGGCCTACGAGCAGTACTTC. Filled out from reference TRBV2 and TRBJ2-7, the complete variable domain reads EPEVTQTPSHQVTQMGQEVILRCVPISNHLYFYWYRQILGQKVEFLVSFYNNEISEKSEIFDDQFSVERPDGSNFTLKIRSTKLEDSAMYFCASRGDGLAGRAYEQYFGPGTRLTVT.

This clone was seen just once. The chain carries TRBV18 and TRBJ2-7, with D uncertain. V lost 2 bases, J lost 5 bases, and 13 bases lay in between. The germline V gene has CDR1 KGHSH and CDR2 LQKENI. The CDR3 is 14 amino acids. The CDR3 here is CASSPAGSVDEQYF. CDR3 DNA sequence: TGTGCCAGCTCACCAGCCGGCTCTGTTGACGAGCAGTACTTC.

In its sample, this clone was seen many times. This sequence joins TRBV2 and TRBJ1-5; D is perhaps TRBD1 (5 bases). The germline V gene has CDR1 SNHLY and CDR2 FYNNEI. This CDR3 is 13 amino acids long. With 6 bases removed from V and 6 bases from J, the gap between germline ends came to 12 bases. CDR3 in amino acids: CASSQDGGQPQHF. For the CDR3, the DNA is TGTGCCAGCAGCCAGGATGGGGGTCAGCCCCAGCATTTT. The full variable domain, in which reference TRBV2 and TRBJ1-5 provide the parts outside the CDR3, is EPEVTQTPSHQVTQMGQEVILRCVPISNHLYFYWYRQILGQKVEFLVSFYNNEISEKSEIFDDQFSVERPDGSNFTLKIRSTKLEDSAMYFCASSQDGGQPQHFGDGTRLSIL.

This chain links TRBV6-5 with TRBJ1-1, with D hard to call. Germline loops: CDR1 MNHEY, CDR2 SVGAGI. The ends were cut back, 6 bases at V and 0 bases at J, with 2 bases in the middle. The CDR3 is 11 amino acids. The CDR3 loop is CASRVNTEAFF. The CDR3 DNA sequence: TGTGCCAGCAGGGTGAACACTGAAGCTTTCTTT.

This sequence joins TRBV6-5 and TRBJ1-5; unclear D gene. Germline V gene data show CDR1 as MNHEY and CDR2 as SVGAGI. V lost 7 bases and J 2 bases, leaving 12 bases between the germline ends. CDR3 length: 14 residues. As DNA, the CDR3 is TGTGCCAGCACTAGCGGGGATCGCAATCAGCCCCAGCATTTT. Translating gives CASTSGDRNQPQHF.

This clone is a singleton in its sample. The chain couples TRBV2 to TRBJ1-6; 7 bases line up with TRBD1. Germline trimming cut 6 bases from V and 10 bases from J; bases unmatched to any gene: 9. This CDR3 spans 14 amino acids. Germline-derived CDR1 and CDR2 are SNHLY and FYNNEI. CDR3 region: CASRNPGGPSPLHF. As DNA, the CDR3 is TGTGCCAGCAGGAACCCAGGGGGACCCTCACCCCTCCACTTT.

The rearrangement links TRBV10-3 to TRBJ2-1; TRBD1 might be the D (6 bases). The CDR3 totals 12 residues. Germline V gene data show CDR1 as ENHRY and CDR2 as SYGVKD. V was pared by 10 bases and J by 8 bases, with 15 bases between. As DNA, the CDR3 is TGTGCCACCTCGGTGCAGGGGTATGAGCAGTTCTTC. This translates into CATSVQGYEQFF.

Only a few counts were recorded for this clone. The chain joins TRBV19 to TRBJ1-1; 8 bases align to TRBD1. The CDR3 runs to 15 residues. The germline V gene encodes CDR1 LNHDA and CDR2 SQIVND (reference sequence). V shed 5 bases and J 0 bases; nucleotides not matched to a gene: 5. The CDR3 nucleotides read TGTGCCAGTAGTGGGACAGGCGAGATGAACACTGAAGCTTTCTTT. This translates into CASSGTGEMNTEAFF.

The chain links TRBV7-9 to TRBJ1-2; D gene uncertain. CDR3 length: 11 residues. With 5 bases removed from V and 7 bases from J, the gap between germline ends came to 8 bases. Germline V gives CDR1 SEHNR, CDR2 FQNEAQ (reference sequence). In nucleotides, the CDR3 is TGTGCCAGCAGCCCGGTGGGTGGCTACACCTTC. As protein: CASSPVGGYTF. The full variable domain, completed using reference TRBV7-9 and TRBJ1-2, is DTGVSQNPRHKITKRGQNVTFRCDPISEHNRLYWYRQTLGQGPEFLTYFQNEAQLEKSRLLSDRFSAERPKGSFSTLEIQRTEQGDSAMYLCASSPVGGYTFGSGTRLTVV.

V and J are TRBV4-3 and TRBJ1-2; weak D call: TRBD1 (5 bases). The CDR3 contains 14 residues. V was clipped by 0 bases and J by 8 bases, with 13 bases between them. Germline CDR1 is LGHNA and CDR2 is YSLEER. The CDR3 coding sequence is TGCGCCAGCAGCCAAGATCGGGCAGGGAAAGGCTACACCTTC. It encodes CASSQDRAGKGYTF.

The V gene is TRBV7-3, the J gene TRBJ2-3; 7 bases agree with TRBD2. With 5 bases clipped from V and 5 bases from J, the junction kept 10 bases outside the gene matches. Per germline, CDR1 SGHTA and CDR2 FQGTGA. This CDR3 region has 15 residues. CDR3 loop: CASSALNGGIDTQYF. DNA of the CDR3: TGTGCCAGCAGCGCCCTGAACGGGGGGATAGATACGCAGTATTTT.

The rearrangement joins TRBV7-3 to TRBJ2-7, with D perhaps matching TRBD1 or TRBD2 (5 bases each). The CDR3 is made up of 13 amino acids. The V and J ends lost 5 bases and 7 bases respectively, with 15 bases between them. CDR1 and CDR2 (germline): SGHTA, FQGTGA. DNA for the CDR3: TGTGCCAGCAGCCAAAGGGAGCAGGGTGAGCAGTACTTC. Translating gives CASSQREQGEQYF.

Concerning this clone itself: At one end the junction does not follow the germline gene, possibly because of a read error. The CDR3 sequence is CASSLGQDNRPQHF. The CDR3, as DNA: TGTGCCAGCAGTTTGGGGCAGGACAATCGGCCCCAGCATTTT. The chain uses TRBV28 and TRBJ1-5; weak D call: TRBD1 (5 bases). This CDR3 is 14 amino acids long. Germline CDR1 is MDHEN and CDR2 is SYDVKM.

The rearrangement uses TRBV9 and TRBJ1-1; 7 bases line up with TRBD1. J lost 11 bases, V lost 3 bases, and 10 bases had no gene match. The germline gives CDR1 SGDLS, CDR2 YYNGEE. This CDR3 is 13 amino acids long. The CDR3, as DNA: TGTGCCAGCAGCGACGACTTACAGGGGATGGCTTTCTTT. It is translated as CASSDDLQGMAFF.

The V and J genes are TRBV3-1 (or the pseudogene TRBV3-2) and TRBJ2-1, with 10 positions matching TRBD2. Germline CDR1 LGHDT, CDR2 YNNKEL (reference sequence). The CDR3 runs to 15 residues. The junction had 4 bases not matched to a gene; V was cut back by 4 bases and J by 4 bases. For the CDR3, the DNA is TGTGCCAGCAGCCCCTCAGCGGGGGGGTACAATGAGCAGTTCTTC. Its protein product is CASSPSAGGYNEQFF.

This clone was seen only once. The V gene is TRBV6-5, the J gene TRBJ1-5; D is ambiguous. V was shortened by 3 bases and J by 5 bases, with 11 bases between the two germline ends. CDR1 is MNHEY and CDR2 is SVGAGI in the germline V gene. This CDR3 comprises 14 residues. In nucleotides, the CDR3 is TGTGCCAGCAGTTATTCCGCTAGAGATCAGCCCCAGCATTTT. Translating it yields CASSYSARDQPQHF.

The CDR3 reads CASSYSGTGETEQYF. The DNA for the CDR3 is TGTGCCAGCAGTTACTCGGGGACAGGGGAGACCGAGCAGTACTTC. The chain combines TRBV6-2 or TRBV6-3 with TRBJ2-7; TRBD1 matches 10 bases. Germline CDR1 reads MNHEY; CDR2 reads SVGEGT. This CDR3 has 15 amino acids. The V and J ends lost 0 bases and 6 bases, in that order; junction bases with no gene match: 5.

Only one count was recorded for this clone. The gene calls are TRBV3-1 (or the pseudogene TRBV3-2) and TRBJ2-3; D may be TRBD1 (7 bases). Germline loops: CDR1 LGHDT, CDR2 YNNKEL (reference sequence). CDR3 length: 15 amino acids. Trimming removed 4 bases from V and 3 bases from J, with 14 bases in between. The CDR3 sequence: CASSLRTGGTDTQYF. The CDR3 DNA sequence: TGTGCCAGCAGCCTTAGGACAGGAGGGACAGATACGCAGTATTTT.

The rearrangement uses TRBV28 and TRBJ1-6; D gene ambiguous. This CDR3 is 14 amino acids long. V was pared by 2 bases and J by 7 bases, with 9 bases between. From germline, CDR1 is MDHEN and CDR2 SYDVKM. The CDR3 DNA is TGTGCCAGCAGTTTAGACCCCCTCAATTCACCCCTCCACTTT. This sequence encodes CASSLDPLNSPLHF. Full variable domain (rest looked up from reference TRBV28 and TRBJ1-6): DVKVTQSSRYLVKRTGEKVFLECVQDMDHENMFWYRQDPGLGLRLIYFSYDVKMKEKGDIPEGYSVSREKKERFSLILESASTNQTSMYLCASSLDPLNSPLHFGNGTRLTVT.

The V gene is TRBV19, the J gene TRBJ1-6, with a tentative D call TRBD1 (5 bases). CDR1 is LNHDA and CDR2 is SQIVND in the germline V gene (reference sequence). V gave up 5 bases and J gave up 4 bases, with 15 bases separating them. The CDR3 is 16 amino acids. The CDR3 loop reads CASSFGTDPYNSPLHF. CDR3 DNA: TGTGCCAGTAGTTTTGGGACTGACCCATATAATTCACCCCTCCACTTT.

The CDR3 sequence: CASSLEGASTYEQYF. CDR3 sequence (DNA): TGCGCCAGCAGCTTGGAGGGGGCTAGTACCTACGAGCAGTACTTC. J is TRBJ2-7 and V is TRBV5-1; 7 bases align to TRBD1. The J segment lost 2 bases and the V segment lost 0 bases, leaving 5 bases of the junction unmatched. This CDR3 is built from 15 residues. Germline V gives CDR1 SGHRS, CDR2 YFSETQ.

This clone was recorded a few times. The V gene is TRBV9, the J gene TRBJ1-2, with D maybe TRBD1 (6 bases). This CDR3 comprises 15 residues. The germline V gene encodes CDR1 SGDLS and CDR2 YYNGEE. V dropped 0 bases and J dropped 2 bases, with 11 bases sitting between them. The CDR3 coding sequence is TGTGCCAGCAGCGTAGGAGGGGGAGCAAACTATGGCTACACCTTC. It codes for CASSVGGGANYGYTF.

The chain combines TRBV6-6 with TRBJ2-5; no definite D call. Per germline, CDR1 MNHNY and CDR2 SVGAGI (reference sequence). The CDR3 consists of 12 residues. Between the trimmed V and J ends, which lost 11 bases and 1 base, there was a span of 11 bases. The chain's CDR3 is CAVSWAQETQYF. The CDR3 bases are TGTGCCGTCTCCTGGGCCCAAGAGACCCAGTACTTC.